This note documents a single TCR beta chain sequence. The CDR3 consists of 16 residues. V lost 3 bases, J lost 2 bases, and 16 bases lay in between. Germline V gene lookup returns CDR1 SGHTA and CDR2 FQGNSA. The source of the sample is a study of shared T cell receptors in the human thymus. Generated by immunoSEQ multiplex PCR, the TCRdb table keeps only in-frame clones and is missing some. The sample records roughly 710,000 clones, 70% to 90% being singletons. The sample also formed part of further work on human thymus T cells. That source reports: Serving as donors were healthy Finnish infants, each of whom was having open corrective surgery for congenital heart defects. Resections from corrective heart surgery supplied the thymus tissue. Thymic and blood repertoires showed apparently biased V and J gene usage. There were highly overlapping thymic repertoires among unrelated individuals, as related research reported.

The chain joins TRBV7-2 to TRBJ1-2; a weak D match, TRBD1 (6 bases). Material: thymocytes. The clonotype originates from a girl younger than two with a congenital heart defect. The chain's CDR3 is CASSFPPATGNYGYTF. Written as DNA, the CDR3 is TGTGCCAGCAGCTTTCCCCCTGCGACAGGCAACTATGGCTACACCTTC.